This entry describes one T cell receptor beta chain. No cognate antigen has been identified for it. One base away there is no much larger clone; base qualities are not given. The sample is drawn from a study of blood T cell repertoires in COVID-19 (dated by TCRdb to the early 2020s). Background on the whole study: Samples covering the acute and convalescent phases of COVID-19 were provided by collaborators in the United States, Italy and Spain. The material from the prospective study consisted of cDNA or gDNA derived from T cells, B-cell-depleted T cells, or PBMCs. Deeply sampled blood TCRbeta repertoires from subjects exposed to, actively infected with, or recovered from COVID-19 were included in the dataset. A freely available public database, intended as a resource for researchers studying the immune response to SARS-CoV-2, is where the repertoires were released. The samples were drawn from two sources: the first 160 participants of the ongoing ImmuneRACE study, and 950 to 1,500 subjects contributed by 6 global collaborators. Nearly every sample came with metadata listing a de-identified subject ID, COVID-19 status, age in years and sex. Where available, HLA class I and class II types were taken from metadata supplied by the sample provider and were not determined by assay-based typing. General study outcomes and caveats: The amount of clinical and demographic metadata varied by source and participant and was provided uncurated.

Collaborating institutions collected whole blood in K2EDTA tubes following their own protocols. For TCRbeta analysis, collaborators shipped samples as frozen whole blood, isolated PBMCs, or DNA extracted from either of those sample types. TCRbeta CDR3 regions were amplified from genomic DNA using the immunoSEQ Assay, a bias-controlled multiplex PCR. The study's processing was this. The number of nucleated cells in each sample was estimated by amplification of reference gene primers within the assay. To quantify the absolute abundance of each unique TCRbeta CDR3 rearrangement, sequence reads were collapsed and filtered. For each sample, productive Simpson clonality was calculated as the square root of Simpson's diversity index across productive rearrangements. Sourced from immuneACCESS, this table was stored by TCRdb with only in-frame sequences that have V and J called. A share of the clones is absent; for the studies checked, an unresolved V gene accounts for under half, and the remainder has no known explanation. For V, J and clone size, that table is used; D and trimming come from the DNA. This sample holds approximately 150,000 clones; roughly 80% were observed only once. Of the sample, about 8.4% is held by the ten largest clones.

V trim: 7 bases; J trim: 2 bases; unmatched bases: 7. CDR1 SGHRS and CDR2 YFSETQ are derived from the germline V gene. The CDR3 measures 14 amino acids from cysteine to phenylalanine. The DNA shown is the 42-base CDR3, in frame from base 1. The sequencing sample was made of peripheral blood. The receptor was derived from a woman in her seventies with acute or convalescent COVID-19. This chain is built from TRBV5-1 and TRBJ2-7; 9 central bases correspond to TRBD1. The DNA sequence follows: TGCGCCAGCCACGAAGGACAGGGGCCCTACGAGCAGTACTTC. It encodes CASHEGQGPYEQYF.